The rows below give T cell receptor beta chains drawn from one sample of a study of cytomegalovirus exposure and HLA in healthy donors. The assay was immunoSEQ multiplex PCR, and TCRdb's table has in-frame clones only and misses some. The table shows about 150,000 clones, with around 76% occurring only once. Sequenced material: PBMCs. The receptors derive from a man between 35 and 55 years old in good health and CMV-seronegative. Each CDR3 is given with its conserved first and last residue. D genes are given only for firm matches. Not all rows give a size; the values are once, few, many and, for expanded clones, a class.

cdr3_nt | cdr3_aa | v_call | clone_size | j_call | d_call
TGTGCCAGCAGACAAAACCAGGGTTTCGACGAGCAGTACTTC | CASRQNQGFDEQYF | TRBV7-9 | - | TRBJ2-7 | -
TGTGCCAGCAGCCCCGACAGGGGGACTTCTGGGGCCAACGTCCTGACTTTC | CASSPDRGTSGANVLTF | TRBV5-6 | once | TRBJ2-6 | TRBD1
TGTGCCAGCAGTTACACCGCGGGAGGGCCTGGGAATGAGCAGTTCTTC | CASSYTAGGPGNEQFF | TRBV6-6 | - | TRBJ2-1 | TRBD2
TGTGCCAGCAGCTCGCCGGACTCCTATGGCTACACCTTC | CASSSPDSYGYTF | TRBV5-6 | few | TRBJ1-2 | -
TGTGCCAGCAGCTGGACAGTCCAAGAGACCCAGTACTTC | CASSWTVQETQYF | TRBV7-2 | - | TRBJ2-5 | -
TGCGCCAGCAGCTTTGACAGGGCGACCCAGTACTTC | CASSFDRATQYF | TRBV5-1 | - | TRBJ2-5 | TRBD1
TGTGCCAGCAGCTTAGTCTCCGGGACAGGGGTTACTGAAGCTTTCTTT | CASSLVSGTGVTEAFF | TRBV7-8 | - | TRBJ1-1 | TRBD1
TGCGCCAGCAGCTTGGGGGGACAGGGTGGCGAGCAGTACTTC | CASSLGGQGGEQYF | TRBV5-1 | few | TRBJ2-7 | TRBD1
TGTGCCTGGGAGAGCTCCTACAATGAGCAGTTCTTC | CAWESSYNEQFF | TRBV30 | - | TRBJ2-1 | -
TGTGCCAGCAGCTTCTGGCAGGGGGTCAGTGGCTACACCTTC | CASSFWQGVSGYTF | TRBV5-4 | few | TRBJ1-2 | TRBD1
TGTGCCAGCAGTGTGACTAGCGGGAGTGTTCGGGGGAACAGTCAGTACTTC | CASSVTSGSVRGNSQYF | TRBV25-1 | - | TRBJ2-4 | TRBD2
TGCGCCAGCAGCCAAGATCCAGATATCGCGGCCGGGGAGCTGTTTTTT | CASSQDPDIAAGELFF | TRBV4-1 | - | TRBJ2-2 | -
TGCGCCAGCAGGCCCCTCGTCAGGAACACCGGGGAGCTGTTTTTT | CASRPLVRNTGELFF | TRBV4-1 | - | TRBJ2-2 | -
TGCGCCAGCAGCTTGTACCGGGAGGATAATGAGCAGTTCTTC | CASSLYREDNEQFF | TRBV5-1 | - | TRBJ2-1 | TRBD2
TGTGCCAGCTCGGAGAGACAGGGCGGTAGCAATCAGCCCCAGCATTTT | CASSERQGGSNQPQHF | TRBV18 | few | TRBJ1-5 | TRBD1
TGTGCCAGCTCAGATCGACAGGGGGATTATGGCTACACCTTC | CASSDRQGDYGYTF | TRBV18 | - | TRBJ1-2 | TRBD1
TGTGCCAGCAGTGACGAAGGGAGGCGGTCGAGGAATGAGCAGTTCTTC | CASSDEGRRSRNEQFF | TRBV6-4 | - | TRBJ2-1 | -
TGTGCCAGCAGTTTCTGGAGCTATGGCTACACCTTC | CASSFWSYGYTF | TRBV28 | - | TRBJ1-2 | -
TGTGCCAGCAGCTTGGCGGCTAGCGGGAGGGGAGAGCAGTACTTC | CASSLAASGRGEQYF | TRBV5-4 | few | TRBJ2-7 | TRBD2
TGTGCCATCAGTAATGCGGGGGAGAATCAGCCCCAGCATTTT | CAISNAGENQPQHF | TRBV10-3 | - | TRBJ1-5 | -